This T cell receptor (beta chain) is from a study of early T cells in non-severe SARS-CoV-2 infection. TCRdb re-analysed the 5' RACE reads in MiXCR, keeping a single row per CDR3 protein. This sample yields tens of thousands of distinct CDR3 sequences, of which 5.3% are seen a single time; 3.5% to 5.5% belongs to the top ten. The CDR3 contains 20 residues. This clonotype appeared a single time. A much larger clone differs by one base, so this may be a read error. The sequencing sample was made of whole blood. The chain links TRBV21-1 to TRBJ1-1. TRBV21-1 is given as a pseudogene. This clonotype was sampled from an adult who was a healthcare worker with PCR-confirmed SARS-CoV-2 infection or an uninfected control (not recorded which). CDR3 sequence: CASSATMGGEPDYSNTEAFF. DNA for the CDR3: TGTGCCAGCAGCGCTACCATGGGGGGAGAGCCTGACTACTCGAACACTGAAGCTTTCTTT.